This passage covers 28 T cell receptor beta chains from one sample sequenced in a study of response to subunit inactivated influenza vaccine. TCRdb recomputed calls from the RT-PCR reads with MiXCR, one row per CDR3 protein. Counted here are about 780,000 distinct CDR3 sequences, approximately 17% occurring once; the ten biggest clones make up roughly 10%. The sequencing used PBMCs from blood, collected about 5 days after vaccination. These receptors were obtained from a man aged 50 to 59 who received an inactivated influenza vaccine.

This clonotype showed up many times. This chain's CDR3 is CASSLAALLYNEQFF. In DNA form, the CDR3 reads TGCGCCAGCAGCTTGGCCGCGCTACTCTACAATGAGCAGTTCTTC. The genes are TRBV5-1 and TRBJ2-1; D not certain. The length of the CDR3 is 15 residues. V was clipped by 0 bases and J by 3 bases, with 10 bases between them. The germline gives CDR1 SGHRS, CDR2 YFSETQ.

This clonotype was detected ten times or more. The chain links TRBV20-1 to TRBJ2-3; 14 positions match TRBD2. The length of the CDR3 is 15 residues. CDR1 is DFQATT, CDR2 SNEGSKA, per germline (reference sequence). The V gene end was trimmed by 1 base and the J gene end by 9 bases; junction bases not matched to a gene: 6. Here the CDR3 DNA reads TGCAGTGCTAGAGCGACTAGCGGGGGGGCGTGGACGCAGTATTTT. Residues: CSARATSGGAWTQYF.

Only a few counts were recorded for this clonotype. The chain joins TRBV4-2 to TRBJ2-1; 9 nucleotides align to TRBD1. V lost 3 bases, J lost 5 bases, and 11 bases stayed unmatched. This CDR3 is built from 17 residues. In germline, CDR1 is LGHNA, CDR2 YNFKEQ. The CDR3, as DNA: TGTGCCAGCAGCCAGAATCCCGGACAGGGGAGACACAATGAGCAGTTCTTC. Its protein is CASSQNPGQGRHNEQFF.

This clonotype showed up just a few times. The chain employs TRBV20-1 and TRBJ1-6, with D possibly being TRBD1 (5 bases). V lost 3 bases, J lost 7 bases, and 16 bases lay in between. CDR1 is DFQATT, CDR2 SNEGSKA, per germline (reference sequence). This CDR3 is built from 15 residues. CDR3 nucleotide sequence: TGCAGTGCTAGTGGGGGGGGGAACGTAAATTCACCCCTCCACTTT. It encodes CSASGGGNVNSPLHF.

The V call is TRBV18, the J call TRBJ2-1; perhaps TRBD2 as D (5 bases). The V end was cut by 2 bases, the J end by 0 bases, with 14 bases between. From germline, CDR1 is KGHSH and CDR2 LQKENI. The CDR3 has 17 amino acids. The CDR3 sequence is CASSPFSGLSSYNEQFF. CDR3 nucleotide sequence: TGTGCCAGCTCACCATTCTCCGGACTGAGCTCCTACAATGAGCAGTTCTTC.

The sample holds a few counts of this clonotype. The J gene is TRBJ2-1, the V gene TRBV20-1, with 10 positions matching TRBD1. The CDR3 sequence is 15 residues long. Germline V lookup: CDR1 DFQATT, CDR2 SNEGSKA (reference sequence). Unmatched junction bases numbered 8, after V lost 6 bases and J lost 3 bases. CDR3 loop: CSAAGTGVFYNEQFF. The CDR3 DNA is TGCAGTGCCGCCGGGACAGGGGTTTTCTACAATGAGCAGTTCTTC.

V usage is TRBV7-9 and J usage is TRBJ1-6; 7 positions match TRBD1. The CDR3 loop spans 15 amino acids. With V trimmed by 3 bases and J by 5 bases, 4 bases remained unmatched. The V gene's germline CDR1 is SEHNR and CDR2 FQNEAQ (reference sequence). CDR3: CASSFGQANNSPLHF. The CDR3 DNA is TGTGCCAGCAGCTTCGGACAGGCGAATAATTCACCCCTCCACTTT.

This clonotype was counted only a few times. The chain joins TRBV28 to TRBJ2-7; no firm D call. The CDR3 is made up of 12 amino acids. Germline V gene sequence: CDR1 MDHEN, CDR2 SYDVKM. The V gene lost 3 bases and the J gene lost 3 bases, with 6 bases spanning the gap. The CDR3 here is CASSFPYYEQYF. For the CDR3, the DNA is TGTGCCAGCAGTTTCCCCTACTACGAGCAGTACTTC.

This clonotype was observed a handful of times. The chain combines TRBV5-1 with TRBJ2-5, with unresolved D. Between the trimmed V and J ends, which lost 0 bases and 9 bases, there was a span of 12 bases. This CDR3 comprises 13 residues. Germline CDR1 reads SGHRS; CDR2 reads YFSETQ. This chain's CDR3 is CASSLGGEEPQYF. The CDR3 bases are TGCGCCAGCAGCTTGGGTGGTGAGGAGCCCCAGTACTTC.

About this clonotype: An end of the junction does not agree with germline; a read error may underlie this. J is TRBJ2-2 and V is TRBV7-2; TRBD1 aligns across 7 bases. Germline lookup yields CDR1 SGHTA and CDR2 FQGNSA. The CDR3 contains 16 residues. The CDR3 coding sequence is TGTGCCAGCAGCGCAGCCGGGACAGCGAACACCGGGGAGCTGATTTTT. This translates into CASSAAGTANTGELIF.

There are a few counts of this clonotype. This chain connects TRBV7-8 to TRBJ2-4; D is unclear. This CDR3 has 13 residues. V was pared by 5 bases and J by 6 bases, with 11 bases between. Germline CDR1 and CDR2: SGHVS and FQNEAQ. The CDR3 here is CASSLQEVNIQYF. The CDR3 DNA reads as TGTGCCAGCAGCCTCCAAGAAGTAAACATTCAGTACTTC.

The chain carries TRBV20-1 and TRBJ2-1, with D possibly being TRBD2 (6 bases). The V end was cut by 3 bases, the J end by 2 bases, with 14 bases between. Germline V gene data show CDR1 as DFQATT and CDR2 as SNEGSKA (reference sequence). CDR3 size: 15 residues. The CDR3 loop is CSARGRTFTYNEQFF. CDR3 coding DNA: TGCAGTGCTAGGGGGAGGACTTTTACCTACAATGAGCAGTTCTTC.

This chain connects TRBV28 to TRBJ2-5; either TRBD1 or TRBD2 may supply D (5 bases each). CDR3 length: 12 residues. Trimming removed 7 bases from V and 3 bases from J, with 9 bases in between. Looked up from germline, CDR1 is MDHEN and CDR2 is SYDVKM. CDR3 nucleotides: TGTGCCAGCAAGGGACCGAAAGAGACCCAGTACTTC. Translation gives CASKGPKETQYF.

This clonotype was recorded a few times. J is TRBJ2-3 and V is TRBV4-3, with unresolved D. Between the trimmed V and J ends, which lost 1 base and 0 bases, there was a span of 11 bases. Germline V CDR1 and CDR2: LGHNA, YSLEER. The CDR3 is 16 amino acids. The CDR3 region has the DNA TGCGCCAGCAGCCAAGCGGTAACAACTAGCACAGATACGCAGTATTTT. Amino acids: CASSQAVTTSTDTQYF.

This rearrangement joins TRBV12-3 or TRBV12-4 to TRBJ1-2; D might be TRBD1 (5 bases). This CDR3 region has 12 residues. V was trimmed by 1 base and J by 11 bases, leaving 11 bases between them. The CDR3 DNA reads as TGTGCCAGCAGTTTAGTTGACAGTCATTACACCTTC. It encodes CASSLVDSHYTF.

This clonotype has ten or more counts. V and J are TRBV7-6 and TRBJ2-7, with D maybe TRBD1 (6 bases). The length of the CDR3 is 14 residues. Trimming took 1 base from V and 2 from J, leaving 9 bases between them. Germline CDR1 reads SGHVS; CDR2 reads FNYEAQ. For the CDR3, the DNA is TGTGCCAGCAGCTTAGGGGGACAAACCTACGAGCAGTACTTC. Its protein is CASSLGGQTYEQYF.

This clonotype turned up a few times. The CDR3 loop is CASSLASFGAGANVLTF. CDR3 bases: TGCGCCAGCAGCTTGGCCAGTTTCGGGGCTGGGGCCAACGTCCTGACTTTC. The gene calls are TRBV5-1 and TRBJ2-6, with a weak D call TRBD2 (5 bases). The germline V gene has CDR1 SGHRS and CDR2 YFSETQ. This CDR3 region has 17 residues. The V and J ends lost 0 bases and 2 bases respectively, with 12 bases between them.

This clonotype showed up just a few times. This sequence joins TRBV4-2 and TRBJ1-1; D is possibly TRBD1 (5 bases). The CDR3 spans 17 residues. With 3 bases removed from V and 3 bases from J, the gap between germline ends came to 20 bases. CDR1 is LGHNA and CDR2 is YNFKEQ in the germline V gene. Written as DNA, the CDR3 is TGTGCCAGCAGCCACGACCTTAAAACAGGTGCGGACACTGAAGCTTTCTTT. It codes for CASSHDLKTGADTEAFF.

This clonotype was counted only a few times. This sequence joins TRBV18 and TRBJ2-7; D unclear. Germline CDR1 and CDR2: KGHSH and LQKENI. The length of the CDR3 is 14 residues. V lost 0 bases, J lost 3 bases, and 9 bases lay in between. CDR3 residues: CASSPPSQLYEQYF. The DNA of the CDR3 is TGTGCCAGCTCACCACCGTCACAGCTCTACGAGCAGTACTTC.

This clonotype has only a few counts. CDR3 nucleotide sequence: TGTGCCAGCAGTTTTACGACTAGCGGGGGGGCTGAGCAGTTCTTC. It encodes CASSFTTSGGAEQFF. V and J are TRBV27 and TRBJ2-1; 14 nucleotides align to TRBD2. This CDR3 has 15 residues. The trim removed 3 bases at V and 9 bases at J, leaving 4 bases unmatched. Germline V gene lookup returns CDR1 MNHEY and CDR2 SMNVEV (reference sequence).

The chain uses TRBV10-3 and TRBJ2-1; 7 bases fit TRBD2. With V trimmed by 4 bases and J by 6 bases, 9 bases remained unmatched. Germline V gene sequence: CDR1 ENHRY, CDR2 SYGVKD. CDR3 length: 15 residues. This CDR3 is CAISGSREFGNEQFF. The CDR3 region has the DNA TGTGCCATCAGTGGTTCGCGGGAGTTTGGCAATGAGCAGTTCTTC.

This chain connects TRBV25-1 to TRBJ2-2; D gene uncertain. From germline, CDR1 is MGHDK and CDR2 SYGVNS. V lost 0 bases to trimming and J lost 6 bases, with 8 bases between them. This CDR3 comprises 14 residues. CDR3 sequence reads: CASSEYFGPGELFF. The CDR3 nucleotides are TGTGCCAGCAGTGAATATTTCGGGCCCGGGGAGCTGTTTTTT. The full variable domain, completed using reference TRBV25-1 and TRBJ2-2, is EADIYQTPRYLVIGTGKKITLECSQTMGHDKMYWYQQDPGMELHLIHYSYGVNSTEKGDLSSESTVSRIRTEHFPLTLESARPSHTSQYLCASSEYFGPGELFFGEGSRLTVL.

This clonotype was seen a handful of times. CDR3 residues: CASSRGDNLNTEAFF. DNA for the CDR3: TGTGCCAGCAGCCGTGGGGACAACCTGAACACTGAAGCTTTCTTT. The genes are TRBV4-2 and TRBJ1-1; D is possibly TRBD1 (6 bases). CDR3 length: 15 amino acids. CDR1 and CDR2 from the germline V gene are LGHNA and YNFKEQ. Trimming removed 4 bases from V and 0 bases from J, with 12 bases in between.

This clonotype came up a few times. V is TRBV5-1 and J is TRBJ2-3; unclear D gene. CDR1 and CDR2 (germline): SGHRS, YFSETQ. This CDR3 spans 15 amino acids. Trimming removed 0 bases from V and 1 base from J, with 9 bases in between. CDR3 residues: CASSLDRSRTDTQYF. DNA of the CDR3: TGCGCCAGCAGCTTGGACCGGAGCCGCACAGATACGCAGTATTTT.

This clonotype has a handful of counts. The chain joins TRBV4-1 to TRBJ2-2, with D perhaps matching TRBD1 (5 bases). The ends were cut back, 3 bases at V and 1 base at J, with 15 bases in the middle. CDR3 length: 17 residues. Per the germline V gene, CDR1 is MGHRA and CDR2 is YSYEKL. The CDR3: CASSQATVPENTGELFF. DNA for the CDR3: TGCGCCAGCAGCCAGGCGACAGTGCCGGAGAACACCGGGGAGCTGTTTTTT.

The chain carries TRBV20-1 and TRBJ2-1; D might be TRBD2 (6 bases). Germline V gene sequence: CDR1 DFQATT, CDR2 SNEGSKA (reference sequence). V dropped 3 bases and J dropped 9 bases, with 12 bases sitting between them. The CDR3 runs to 12 residues. Here the CDR3 reads CSARAGKGEQFF. The CDR3 nucleotides are TGCAGTGCTAGGGCGGGGAAAGGTGAGCAGTTCTTC.

In its sample, this clonotype was seen a few times. The CDR3 nucleotides are TGTGCCAGCAGCTTAGGATGGGGGGGCGGAGAGACCCAGTACTTC. Its protein product is CASSLGWGGGETQYF. The chain joins TRBV7-2 to TRBJ2-5, with a weak D call TRBD2 (7 bases). CDR3 length: 15 residues. V gave up 1 base and J gave up 4 bases, with 13 bases separating them. The V gene's germline CDR1 is SGHTA and CDR2 FQGNSA.

This clonotype has more than one count but fewer than ten. This sequence joins TRBV9 and TRBJ2-1, with TRBD1 as a possible D gene (6 bases). There are 15 residues in the CDR3. Trimming pared 4 bases from V and 5 bases from J, leaving 16 bases between. The germline CDR1 and CDR2 sequences are SGDLS and YYNGEE. In DNA form, the CDR3 reads TGTGCCAGCAGCCCCAAGGGGGACCTTAACAATGAGCAGTTCTTC. It is translated as CASSPKGDLNNEQFF.